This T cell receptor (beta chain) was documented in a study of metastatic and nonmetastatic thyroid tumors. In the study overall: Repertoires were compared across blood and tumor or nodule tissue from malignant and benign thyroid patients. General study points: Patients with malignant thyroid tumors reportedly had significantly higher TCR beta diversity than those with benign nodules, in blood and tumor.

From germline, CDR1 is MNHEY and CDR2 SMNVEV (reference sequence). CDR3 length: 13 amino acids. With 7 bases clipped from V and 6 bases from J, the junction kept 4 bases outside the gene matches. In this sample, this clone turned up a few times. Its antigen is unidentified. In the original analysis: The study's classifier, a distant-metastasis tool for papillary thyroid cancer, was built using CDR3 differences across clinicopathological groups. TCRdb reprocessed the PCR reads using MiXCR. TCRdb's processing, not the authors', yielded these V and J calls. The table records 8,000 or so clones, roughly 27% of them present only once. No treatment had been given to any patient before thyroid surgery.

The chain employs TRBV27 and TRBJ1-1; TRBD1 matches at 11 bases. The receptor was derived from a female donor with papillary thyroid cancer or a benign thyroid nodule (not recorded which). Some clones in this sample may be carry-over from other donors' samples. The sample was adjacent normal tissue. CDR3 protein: CASKGQGGAEAFF. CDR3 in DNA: TGTGCCAGCAAGGGACAGGGGGGGGCTGAAGCTTTCTTT.